A selection of T cell receptor beta chains follows, all from one sample in a study of identical twins. From the 5' RACE reads, TCRdb called clonotypes with MiXCR, one entry per CDR3 protein. Of about 210,000 distinct CDR3 sequences in the sample, around 10% were seen once. Sample: memory (CD45RO+) T cells sorted from blood. These receptor sequences come from a woman under 30 in good health. The CDR3 runs from the conserved cysteine through the conserved F or W. D genes are given only for firm matches. Clone size appears in some rows only: once, few, many, or a class for an expanded clone.

V,size,J,D,DNA,CDR3
TRBV9,-,TRBJ2-5,-,TGTGCCAGCAGCGTAGGGGGCCGAGAGACCCAGTACTTC,CASSVGGRETQYF
TRBV6-2/TRBV6-3,few,TRBJ2-5,TRBD2,TGTGCCAGCAGTACATCCGGGACTATTCGAGAGACCCAGTACTTC,CASSTSGTIRETQYF
TRBV7-2,few,TRBJ2-3,TRBD2,TGTGCCAGCGCGGGAGGGCCTGCAGATACGCAGTATTTT,CASAGGPADTQYF
TRBV5-1,-,TRBJ2-7,TRBD1,TGCGCCAGCAGCGGGACAGGGGGAAGATCCTACGAGCAGTACTTC,CASSGTGGRSYEQYF
TRBV7-2,few,TRBJ2-1,TRBD2,TGTGCCAGCAGGGCTAAGCGGGAGGTATTCTACAATGAGCAGTTCTTC,CASRAKREVFYNEQFF
TRBV20-1,few,TRBJ2-7,-,TGCAGTGCCCGAACGGTGCAGAACGAGCAGTACTTC,CSARTVQNEQYF
TRBV20-1,few,TRBJ2-1,-,TGCAGTGCTAGAGGTTCCAGGGACTACAATGAGCAGTTCTTC,CSARGSRDYNEQFF
TRBV5-1,many,TRBJ2-3,-,TGCGCCAGCAGCTTGTCCTTTCCACGGGAGCTAACAGATACGCAGTATTTT,CASSLSFPRELTDTQYF
TRBV7-6,-,TRBJ2-5,-,TGTGCCAGCAGCTTAGAGGTGGGGGAGGAGACCCAGTACTTC,CASSLEVGEETQYF
TRBV30,-,TRBJ2-5,-,TGTGCCTGGAGTGTCTCACGGGAGACCCAGTACTTC,CAWSVSRETQYF
TRBV29-1,-,TRBJ2-1,-,TGCAGCGTTGTAATGTATGAGCAGTTCTTC,CSVVMYEQFF
TRBV7-2,-,TRBJ2-5,-,TGTGCCAGCAGCCCCCGGAGGGTTCAAGAGACCCAGTACTTC,CASSPRRVQETQYF
TRBV2,-,TRBJ1-5,TRBD1,TGTGCCAGCAGCTGGGACAGGGCCCAGCCCCAGCATTTT,CASSWDRAQPQHF
TRBV27,few,TRBJ1-5,-,TGTGCCAGCAGTTTAAACTCCGAAGGGCCCCAGCATTTT,CASSLNSEGPQHF
TRBV5-1,many,TRBJ2-3,TRBD2,TGCGCCAGCAGCTCCGGACTAGCTCTTGTAGATACGCAGTATTTT,CASSSGLALVDTQYF
TRBV7-9,many,TRBJ1-2,-,TGTGCCAGCAGCTTAGAAGCAGGGGGCTACACCTTC,CASSLEAGGYTF
TRBV7-6,-,TRBJ2-7,-,TGTGCCAGCAGCTTAGGACCCCCTGGCGGGACCTACGAGCAGTACTTC,CASSLGPPGGTYEQYF
TRBV20-1,few,TRBJ2-1,-,TGCAGTGCTTCTAACGGCTACAACTACAATGAGCAGTTCTTC,CSASNGYNYNEQFF
TRBV6-2/TRBV6-3,few,TRBJ2-4,TRBD1,TGTGCCAGCAGTTACTATACCGGGACAGGGGGCGCTGGGGGATCCAAAAACATTCAGTACTTC,CASSYYTGTGGAGGSKNIQYF
TRBV7-9,few,TRBJ2-3,-,TGTGCCAGCAGCCCGTGGACTATTGATACGCAGTATTTT,CASSPWTIDTQYF
TRBV11-2,many,TRBJ2-7,-,TGTGCCAGCAGCATTATACCCACGAGCTCCTACGAGCAGTACTTC,CASSIIPTSSYEQYF
TRBV6-2/TRBV6-3,-,TRBJ2-2,TRBD2,TGTGCCAGCAGTCAACGGACTAGCATCGGGGAGCTGTTTTTT,CASSQRTSIGELFF
TRBV12-3/TRBV12-4,few,TRBJ1-4,-,TGTGCCAGCAGACGTGTTGGGGGCGTTAATGAAAAACTGTTTTTT,CASRRVGGVNEKLFF
TRBV12-3/TRBV12-4,few,TRBJ1-1,-,TGTGCCAGCAGGGGACATAAGAACACTGAAGCTTTCTTT,CASRGHKNTEAFF
TRBV7-6,-,TRBJ2-1,-,TGTGCCAGCAGCTCGCTAGGGCCTCGGAGCTCCTACAATGAGCAGTTCTTC,CASSSLGPRSSYNEQFF
TRBV11-2,-,TRBJ2-1,TRBD1,TGTGCCAGCAGCACCACGACAGGGGTGCATGAGCAGTTCTTC,CASSTTTGVHEQFF
TRBV20-1,-,TRBJ2-7,-,TGCAGTGCTAGAGATCTATCAAAGGACAGCTACGAGCAGTACTTC,CSARDLSKDSYEQYF
TRBV20-1,few,TRBJ2-1,-,TGCAGTGCTAGGCGGCGGCAGGGTGAGCAGTTCTTC,CSARRRQGEQFF
TRBV7-8,few,TRBJ1-6,TRBD1,TGTGCCAGCAGACCCGGGACAGGGGATTCACCCCTCCACTTT,CASRPGTGDSPLHF
TRBV2,-,TRBJ1-2,TRBD1,TGTGCCAGCAGTGAAAGGTGGTTGACGCAGGGGGCCGGCTATGGCTACACCTTC,CASSERWLTQGAGYGYTF
TRBV10-3,-,TRBJ1-2,TRBD1,TGTGCCATCACTGACAGGGGAAGCGGCTACACCTTC,CAITDRGSGYTF
TRBV18,many,TRBJ2-3,-,TGTGCCAGCTCACTCCCTAGGCCCGGGGGAGTTACGCAGTATTTT,CASSLPRPGGVTQYF
TRBV5-6,-,TRBJ1-1,-,TGTGCCAGCAGCTTGGACCCGGGAGTGAACACTGAAGCTTTCTTT,CASSLDPGVNTEAFF
TRBV18,few,TRBJ2-6,-,TGTGCCAGCTCACCGGATTCTGGGGCCAACGTCCTGACTTTC,CASSPDSGANVLTF
TRBV7-9,many,TRBJ2-3,-,TGTGCCAGCAGCCCTAAATGGGCAGATACGCAGTATTTT,CASSPKWADTQYF
TRBV10-3,-,TRBJ1-1,TRBD1,TGTGCCACCTGGGACAGACCCAACACTGAAGCTTTCTTT,CATWDRPNTEAFF
TRBV29-1,few,TRBJ2-3,-,TGCAGCGTTGGGTTGCGGGTCAGCACAGATACGCAGTATTTT,CSVGLRVSTDTQYF
TRBV12-3/TRBV12-4,-,TRBJ2-1,TRBD1,TGTGCCAGCAGCCCCACAGGGGTCGATGTTGGCGATGAGCAGTTCTTC,CASSPTGVDVGDEQFF
TRBV18,-,TRBJ1-1,-,TGTGCCAGCTCAGCTCGGGGGAGGGAAACTGAAGCTTTCTTT,CASSARGRETEAFF
TRBV6-2/TRBV6-3,few,TRBJ1-4,TRBD1,TGTGCCAGCAGTTACGGGACAGGGTTTGAAAAACTGTTTTTT,CASSYGTGFEKLFF
TRBV20-1,many,TRBJ2-1,-,TGCAGTGCTACCACCCGGGACATTCAAGGGACCAATGAGCAGTTCTTC,CSATTRDIQGTNEQFF
TRBV6-6,few,TRBJ2-4,TRBD2,TGTGCCAGCAGTCCCTCCAGGAGACAGAGGCAAGCGGGAGGTGCCAAAAACATTCAGTACTTC,CASSPSRRQRQAGGAKNIQYF
TRBV20-1,many,TRBJ2-3,TRBD1,TGCAGTGCTAGAGATCTCGACAGGGGGCTGGCAGATACGCAGTATTTT,CSARDLDRGLADTQYF
TRBV6-1,few,TRBJ2-1,-,TGTGCCAGCAGTACCCCTGCGGCGTCCTTGTTCTTC,CASSTPAASLFF
TRBV3-1,few,TRBJ2-7,-,TGTGCCAGCAGCTGGGACGTAACCTACGAGCAGTACTTC,CASSWDVTYEQYF
TRBV2,few,TRBJ1-1,-,TGTGCCAGCAGACGGACAGACTTGAACACTGAAGCTTTCTTT,CASRRTDLNTEAFF
TRBV5-4,many,TRBJ2-1,TRBD2,TGTGCCAGCAGCCGGTTAGCGGGGAACAGCTACAATGAGCAGTTCTTC,CASSRLAGNSYNEQFF
TRBV30,-,TRBJ2-7,-,TGTGCCTGGAACAGGGAGTGGTACGAGCAGTACTTC,CAWNREWYEQYF
TRBV4-3,many,TRBJ2-1,TRBD2,TGCGCCAGCAGCCAAGACGAGAGCGGGAGGGCCCGGTTCTTC,CASSQDESGRARFF
TRBV7-3,-,TRBJ1-1,-,TGTGCCAGCAGCGGGATGAGGAACACTGAAGCTTTCTTT,CASSGMRNTEAFF
TRBV4-2,few,TRBJ2-1,-,TGTGCCAGCAGCCAAGATATAGGCTCTCAGGGGAGGGAGCAGTTCTTC,CASSQDIGSQGREQFF
TRBV5-5,-,TRBJ2-2,-,TGTGCCAGCAGCCCCCTCACCGGGGAGCTGTTTTTT,CASSPLTGELFF
TRBV12-3/TRBV12-4,few,TRBJ2-2,-,TGTGCCAGCAGTTCAATCCCGATTAACACCGGGGAGCTGTTTTTT,CASSSIPINTGELFF